The entry below gives a single T cell receptor beta chain sequence along with its context. Its antigen remains unidentified. Regions amplified from RNA transcripts were the TCR beta CDR3 regions. First-round RT-PCR targeting the TCR CDR3 was performed with the HTBI primer set. Via MiXCR, TCRdb re-called the multiplex PCR reads, giving one row per CDR3 protein. The sample lists approximately 330,000 distinct CDR3 sequences, approximately 15% occurring once. This sample is drawn from a study of T cells in Graves' hyperthyroidism and ophthalmopathy. Broader study findings: Researchers found most expanded thyroid clonotypes above 0.001 in blood as well.

The CDR3 covers 16 residues. In germline, CDR1 is LGHDT, CDR2 YNNKEL (reference sequence). J was trimmed by 6 bases and V by 7 bases; bases with no gene match: 12. The chain uses TRBV3-1 and TRBJ2-2, with 9 bases aligning to TRBD2. Sequenced: blood. The origin of this receptor is a woman aged 40 to 50 with Graves' ophthalmopathy. CDR3 in amino acids: CASTRVIAGVSGELFF. CDR3 DNA sequence: TGTGCCAGCACCCGGGTGATAGCGGGAGTGTCCGGGGAGCTGTTTTTT.